One T cell receptor beta chain is described in this entry. The antigen remains unidentified. The data were taken from a study of T cell repertoires in cytomegalovirus infection. Study in general: In public TCR beta signatures, there were indications of both CMV infection and matching HLA type.

One entry per CDR3 protein results from TCRdb running MiXCR on the reads. Among under 800,000 distinct CDR3 sequences listed, more than 20% were seen once. General observations from the study: Clonotypes of TCR beta that were HLA-C-restricted and CMV-specific dominated the ex vivo response. Pooled public TCR beta family frequency picked out CMV carriers with the relevant HLA.

Germline CDR1 is LNHDA and CDR2 is SQIVND (reference sequence). This CDR3 comprises 14 residues. V lost 7 bases and J lost 2; bases outside the gene matches: 7. This rearrangement joins TRBV19 to TRBJ1-1; 7 bases are shared with TRBD1. Sequences were obtained from CD8+ T cells from PBMCs. The receptor comes from a human donor in good health (CMV status not recorded). Some clones in this sample may be carry-over from other donors' samples. CDR3 region: CASMEGQLNTEAFF. The CDR3 DNA sequence: TGTGCCAGTATGGAGGGACAGCTCAACACTGAAGCTTTCTTT.